This T cell receptor beta chain originates from a study of OX40 agonist ivuxolimab in advanced cancers. With respect to this clone: Its antigen remains unknown.

Study-level points and caveats: Certain nonresponding patients likewise had low normalized T-cell clonal expansion.

V dropped 6 bases and J dropped 6; count of bases not matched to a gene: 14. The germline CDR1 and CDR2 sequences are LNHDA and SQIVND (reference sequence). There are 17 residues in the CDR3. The protocol was immunoSEQ multiplex PCR, while the TCRdb copy is restricted to in-frame clones and leaves out a portion. In the table there are tens of thousands of clones, 84% of which are singletons. Baseline, cycle 4 day 1, and cycle 7 day 1 were the blood sampling points. The starting material was CD4+ or CD8+ T cells sorted from blood, obtained in a trial of the OX40 agonist ivuxolimab. This receptor was obtained from an adult with an advanced solid tumor such as melanoma, head and neck, liver or kidney cancer. The chain uses TRBV19 and TRBJ2-3; 11 bases map to TRBD2. As DNA, the CDR3 is TGTGCCAGTAGAACCTTGACCGGGACTAGCGGATGGGATACGCAGTATTTT. As protein: CASRTLTGTSGWDTQYF.